This T cell receptor (beta chain) came from a study of T cells in Graves' hyperthyroidism and ophthalmopathy. RNA transcripts gave rise to amplified TCR beta CDR3 regions. In the first-round RT-PCR of the TCR CDR3, the HTBI primer set was used. TCRdb itself ran the multiplex PCR reads through MiXCR, one entry per CDR3 protein. The data show a few hundred thousand distinct CDR3 sequences, about 13% seen once. The CDR3 is 15 residues long. V lost 10 bases and J lost 5, with 23 bases in between. From germline, CDR1 is MNHNS and CDR2 SASEGT. In its sample, this clonotype was seen many times. This TCR derives from a woman aged 40 to 55 with Graves' ophthalmopathy. This chain connects TRBV6-1 to TRBJ2-5, with D tentatively TRBD1 (7 bases). Sequencing used blood. This CDR3 is CANRESQGGLETQYF. The CDR3 DNA follows: TGTGCCAACAGAGAATCCCAGGGGGGTTTGGAGACCCAGTACTTC.